The 3 T cell receptor beta chains given below trace back to one sample, sequenced in a study of identical twins. Via MiXCR, TCRdb re-called the 5' RACE reads, giving one row per CDR3 protein. The sample holds 1.5 million to 2 million distinct CDR3 sequences, less than 40% seen once. The material sequenced was cord blood. The receptors were sampled from a newborn girl in good health.

The chain recombines TRBV7-2 with TRBJ2-1, with 9 bases that match TRBD2. Germline V CDR1 and CDR2: SGHTA, FQGNSA. J gave up 3 bases and V 0 bases, and 3 bases lay outside the gene matches. This CDR3 contains 16 residues. DNA for the CDR3: TGTGCCAGCAGCTTAGCTGGTAGCGGGGGCTACAATGAGCAGTTCTTC. Protein sequence: CASSLAGSGGYNEQFF.

This chain links TRBV4-2 with TRBJ2-1; D is ambiguous. Trimming left V 7 bases short and J 3 bases short, with 13 bases between. Germline CDR1 LGHNA, CDR2 YNFKEQ. This CDR3 contains 14 residues. CDR3 DNA: TGTGCCAGCAACCCCCGGCTAGACTACAATGAGCAGTTCTTC. Translated, it gives CASNPRLDYNEQFF.

The J gene is TRBJ2-2, the V gene TRBV27; D call uncertain. The V gene's germline CDR1 is MNHEY and CDR2 SMNVEV (reference sequence). This CDR3 spans 12 amino acids. V was shortened by 7 bases and J by 3 bases, with 6 bases between the two germline ends. The CDR3 nucleotides read TGTGCCAGCAAGACCTACACCGGGGAGCTGTTTTTT. As protein: CASKTYTGELFF.